The source of this T cell receptor (beta chain) is a study of blood T cell repertoires in COVID-19. About the research overall: The study drew acute and convalescent COVID-19 samples from the United States, Italy and Spain. T cells, B-cell-depleted T cells, or PBMCs provided the cDNA or gDNA that served as material.

CDR1 is LNHDA, CDR2 SQIVND, per germline (reference sequence). This CDR3 is 15 amino acids long. V was pared by 3 bases and J by 1 base, with 10 bases between. Original methodology: Estimates of nucleated cell counts were drawn from the amplification of reference gene primers. Generated by immunoSEQ multiplex PCR, the TCRdb table keeps only in-frame clones and is missing some. V and J calls and clone size are copied from that table; D and trimming were computed from the DNA. Altogether under 200,000 clones are present, about 80% being singletons, with the ten largest covering about 2%. The sequence was collected from a woman older than 75 with acute or convalescent COVID-19. The chain is built from TRBV19 and TRBJ1-5; D not resolved. Input material: peripheral blood. As DNA, the CDR3 is TGTGCCAGTAGTATCTACAGTATCAGCAATCAGCCCCAGCATTTT. Translating it yields CASSIYSISNQPQHF.